Listed below are T cell receptor beta chains from one sample, sequenced in a study of T-cell reconstitution after alpha-beta-depleted transplantation in children. TCRdb re-derived calls from the PCR reads in MiXCR, one entry per CDR3 protein. The sample includes about 440,000 distinct CDR3 sequences, roughly 44% of them seen just once. This sample comprised PBMCs, obtained before TCRalphabeta/CD19-depleted stem cell transplant. These receptors all stem from a girl aged 2 to 10 with aplastic anemia, due to receive a stem cell transplant. The CDR3 runs from the conserved cysteine through the conserved F or W. The D gene is left open where the match is weak. Where a row states a size, it is once, few, many or the class of an expanded clone; other rows omit it.

v_gene: TRBV5-1
j_gene: TRBJ2-5
abundance: few
d_gene: TRBD1
CDR3nt: TGCGCCAGCAGCGGCGGGACAGGGGTGCAAGAGACCCAGTACTTC
CDR3aa: CASSGGTGVQETQYF

v_gene: TRBV6-1
j_gene: TRBJ1-6
abundance: few
d_gene: TRBD1
CDR3nt: TGTGCCAGCACCTCACGGGACAGGGTTGGTTCACCCCTCCACTTT
CDR3aa: CASTSRDRVGSPLHF

v_gene: TRBV20-1
j_gene: TRBJ2-5
abundance: NA
d_gene: TRBD2
CDR3nt: TGCAGTGCAACCGGGACTAGCGGGCTACCCCAAGAGACCCAGTACTTC
CDR3aa: CSATGTSGLPQETQYF

v_gene: TRBV20-1
j_gene: TRBJ2-7
abundance: NA
d_gene: TRBD1
CDR3nt: TGCAGTGCTAGAGGACAGGGTATCGACGAGCAGTACTTC
CDR3aa: CSARGQGIDEQYF

v_gene: TRBV3-1
j_gene: TRBJ2-7
abundance: few
d_gene: NA
CDR3nt: TGTGCCAGCAGCCCCAGCGGGCGTTCCGAGCAGTACTTC
CDR3aa: CASSPSGRSEQYF

v_gene: TRBV7-9
j_gene: TRBJ2-2
abundance: few
d_gene: TRBD1
CDR3nt: TGTGCCACCCTAGGGACAGGGGGCAGAGAGCTGTTTTTT
CDR3aa: CATLGTGGRELFF

v_gene: TRBV20-1
j_gene: TRBJ2-1
abundance: few
d_gene: TRBD2
CDR3nt: TGCAGTGCCAAAGCGGGAGACCTATCAAATGAGCAGTTCTTC
CDR3aa: CSAKAGDLSNEQFF

v_gene: TRBV7-8
j_gene: TRBJ1-5
abundance: NA
d_gene: NA
CDR3nt: TGTGCCAGCAGCCTCGGAGGATCGGAACAGCCCCAGCATTTT
CDR3aa: CASSLGGSEQPQHF

v_gene: TRBV29-1
j_gene: TRBJ1-1
abundance: few
d_gene: NA
CDR3nt: TGCAGCGTTACAAGGGTTCACGCTGAAGCTTTCTTT
CDR3aa: CSVTRVHAEAFF

v_gene: TRBV3-1
j_gene: TRBJ2-5
abundance: many
d_gene: TRBD2
CDR3nt: TGTGCCAGCAGCCGCGGATGGGGGGAGGGAAGGGAGACCCAGTACTTC
CDR3aa: CASSRGWGEGRETQYF

v_gene: TRBV6-2/TRBV6-3
j_gene: TRBJ1-1
abundance: many
d_gene: TRBD1
CDR3nt: TGTGCCAGCGGGGGACAGGCGAACACTGAAGCTTTCTTT
CDR3aa: CASGGQANTEAFF

v_gene: TRBV7-2
j_gene: TRBJ1-4
abundance: NA
d_gene: NA
CDR3nt: TGTGCCAGCAGCTTACAGGGAGGAACTAATGAAAAACTGTTTTTT
CDR3aa: CASSLQGGTNEKLFF

v_gene: TRBV20-1
j_gene: TRBJ1-5
abundance: NA
d_gene: TRBD1
CDR3nt: TGCAGTGCTAGAGATGGGACAGGATATAGCAATCAGCCCCAGCATTTT
CDR3aa: CSARDGTGYSNQPQHF

v_gene: TRBV7-3
j_gene: TRBJ2-3
abundance: once
d_gene: TRBD1
CDR3nt: TGTGCCAGCAGCGCTGGGGACAGGGAGAGAGATACGCAGTATTTT
CDR3aa: CASSAGDRERDTQYF

v_gene: TRBV30
j_gene: TRBJ1-5
abundance: NA
d_gene: NA
CDR3nt: TGTGCCTGGACCCCGTGGAGCAATCAGCCCCAGCATTTT
CDR3aa: CAWTPWSNQPQHF

v_gene: TRBV5-1
j_gene: TRBJ2-1
abundance: NA
d_gene: TRBD2
CDR3nt: TGCGCCAGCAGTGAGACTAGCGGGGCCTCCTACAATGAGCAGTTCTTC
CDR3aa: CASSETSGASYNEQFF

v_gene: TRBV30
j_gene: TRBJ2-5
abundance: NA
d_gene: TRBD2
CDR3nt: TGTGCCTGGAGTCCCAGCGGGGGTCGAGAGACCCAGTACTTC
CDR3aa: CAWSPSGGRETQYF

v_gene: TRBV20-1
j_gene: TRBJ2-7
abundance: NA
d_gene: NA
CDR3nt: TGCAGTGCTAGAGGGGGTAAGGGCTACGAGCAGTACTTC
CDR3aa: CSARGGKGYEQYF

v_gene: TRBV6-5
j_gene: TRBJ1-3
abundance: few
d_gene: NA
CDR3nt: TGTGCCAGCAGTTACTCTATGGGCTCTGGAAACACCATATATTTT
CDR3aa: CASSYSMGSGNTIYF

v_gene: TRBV28
j_gene: TRBJ2-3
abundance: NA
d_gene: TRBD2
CDR3nt: TGTGCCAGCAGACTAGCGGGGAAACCTACGCAGTATTTT
CDR3aa: CASRLAGKPTQYF

v_gene: TRBV5-4
j_gene: TRBJ2-1
abundance: few
d_gene: TRBD2
CDR3nt: TGTGCCAGCAGCTTGGGGACTAGCGGGAGACGAGTCAATGAGCAGTTCTTC
CDR3aa: CASSLGTSGRRVNEQFF

v_gene: TRBV28
j_gene: TRBJ2-1
abundance: NA
d_gene: NA
CDR3nt: TGTGCCAGCAGTTTTATGGGGTTGGTGGGGGCTGGAAATGAGCAGTTCTTC
CDR3aa: CASSFMGLVGAGNEQFF

v_gene: TRBV7-2
j_gene: TRBJ2-2
abundance: NA
d_gene: NA
CDR3nt: TGTGCGAGCAGCTTAGCGCTTGCGCAGGGGTCCACCGGGGAGCTGTTTTTT
CDR3aa: CASSLALAQGSTGELFF

v_gene: TRBV20-1
j_gene: TRBJ2-7
abundance: NA
d_gene: NA
CDR3nt: TGCAGTGCTAGAGGGGGGGCTTACGAGCAGTACTTC
CDR3aa: CSARGGAYEQYF

v_gene: TRBV10-3
j_gene: TRBJ2-7
abundance: NA
d_gene: TRBD2
CDR3nt: TGTGCCATCAGTGACGGGACTAGCGGATACTCCTACGAGCAGTACTTC
CDR3aa: CAISDGTSGYSYEQYF

v_gene: TRBV12-3/TRBV12-4
j_gene: TRBJ1-2
abundance: NA
d_gene: NA
CDR3nt: TGTGCCAGCAGTTTAGGCCAGAAGGGTGGCTACACCTTC
CDR3aa: CASSLGQKGGYTF

v_gene: TRBV10-3
j_gene: TRBJ1-5
abundance: NA
d_gene: TRBD1
CDR3nt: TGTGCCATAGGAGGGGGCAATGGCAATCAGCCCCAGCATTTT
CDR3aa: CAIGGGNGNQPQHF

v_gene: TRBV7-9
j_gene: TRBJ2-1
abundance: many
d_gene: TRBD2
CDR3nt: TGTGCCAGCAGCTCTTTAGCGGGAGCGTACAATGAGCAGTTCTTC
CDR3aa: CASSSLAGAYNEQFF

v_gene: TRBV5-1
j_gene: TRBJ1-1
abundance: NA
d_gene: NA
CDR3nt: TGCGCCAGCAGCTTTTCAAAGGGGGTGAACACTGAAGCTTTCTTT
CDR3aa: CASSFSKGVNTEAFF

v_gene: TRBV20-1
j_gene: TRBJ2-3
abundance: NA
d_gene: TRBD2
CDR3nt: TGCAGTGCTATTCCGCGGGGGAAAGATACGCAGTATTTT
CDR3aa: CSAIPRGKDTQYF

v_gene: TRBV29-1
j_gene: TRBJ2-3
abundance: many
d_gene: TRBD2
CDR3nt: TGCAGCTTTACACGTACTAGCGGGCGATACACAGATACGCAGTATTTT
CDR3aa: CSFTRTSGRYTDTQYF

v_gene: TRBV11-2
j_gene: TRBJ2-1
abundance: NA
d_gene: TRBD2
CDR3nt: TGTGCCAGCAGCTTAAGGCCCAGCGGGAGTTACAATGAGCAGTTCTTC
CDR3aa: CASSLRPSGSYNEQFF

v_gene: TRBV2
j_gene: TRBJ1-3
abundance: NA
d_gene: TRBD1
CDR3nt: TGTGCCAGCAGTCCACAGGGGCCGGCGCTACTTAGCTCTGGAAACACCATATATTTT
CDR3aa: CASSPQGPALLSSGNTIYF

v_gene: TRBV5-1
j_gene: TRBJ2-7
abundance: NA
d_gene: NA
CDR3nt: TGCGCCAGCAGGGGGGTGGGTATCGAGAGCTCCTACGAGCAGTACTTC
CDR3aa: CASRGVGIESSYEQYF

v_gene: TRBV5-1
j_gene: TRBJ2-7
abundance: once
d_gene: NA
CDR3nt: TGCGCCAGCAGCAGGGCTAGGTTCGTGGACGAGCAGTACTTC
CDR3aa: CASSRARFVDEQYF

v_gene: TRBV6-2/TRBV6-3
j_gene: TRBJ2-5
abundance: NA
d_gene: TRBD1
CDR3nt: TGTGCCACCAGACAGGGGACGCGAAGTTTGGAGACCCAGTACTTC
CDR3aa: CATRQGTRSLETQYF

v_gene: TRBV20-1
j_gene: TRBJ1-1
abundance: NA
d_gene: NA
CDR3nt: TGCAGTGGGGCCATGAACACTGAAGCTTTCTTT
CDR3aa: CSGAMNTEAFF

v_gene: TRBV24-1
j_gene: TRBJ2-1
abundance: few
d_gene: NA
CDR3nt: TGTGCCACCAGTGATTTAAGGGAACCCACTCGCAATGAGCAGTTCTTC
CDR3aa: CATSDLREPTRNEQFF

v_gene: TRBV12-3/TRBV12-4
j_gene: TRBJ2-3
abundance: NA
d_gene: NA
CDR3nt: TGTGCCAGCCAACCCATTGATACGCAGTATTTT
CDR3aa: CASQPIDTQYF

v_gene: TRBV6-5
j_gene: TRBJ2-2
abundance: many
d_gene: NA
CDR3nt: TGTGCCAGCAGTCGCCTAGCTAGCACCGGGGAGCTGTTTTTT
CDR3aa: CASSRLASTGELFF